These T cell receptor beta chains were read from a single sample in a study of blood T cell repertoires in COVID-19. The repertoire was sequenced with immunoSEQ multiplex PCR; TCRdb's copy has only in-frame clones and lacks some. The profile shows tens of thousands of clones, approximately 77% of them singletons. Sequencing input: peripheral blood. These TCRs come from a human donor in a cohort sampled during active COVID-19. Both conserved end residues are part of each CDR3. The order of the fields is V gene, D gene, J gene, clone size, CDR3 DNA, CDR3 protein. D genes are given only for firm matches. The listing skips clone size in some rows; elsewhere it reads once, few, many or a size class.

V: TRBV19
D: TRBD1
J: TRBJ2-2
size: NA
DNA: TGTGCCAGTAGTTCAACAGGGGTGGCCGGGGAGCTGTTTTTT
CDR3: CASSSTGVAGELFF

V: TRBV24-1
D: TRBD1
J: TRBJ2-1
size: NA
DNA: TGTGCCACCAGTGACGGTCAGGGGGCCGTTTCCTACAATGAGCAGTTCTTC
CDR3: CATSDGQGAVSYNEQFF

V: TRBV18
D: NA
J: TRBJ1-3
size: NA
DNA: TGTGCCAGCTCGGAGGGTATTGGAAACACCATATATTTT
CDR3: CASSEGIGNTIYF

V: TRBV5-1
D: TRBD1
J: TRBJ2-7
size: NA
DNA: TGCGCCAGCAGCTTGGTGGTGACAGGGCAGGGCGAGCAGTACTTC
CDR3: CASSLVVTGQGEQYF

V: TRBV28
D: NA
J: TRBJ2-3
size: NA
DNA: TGTGCCAGCAGGGGGCGCAAAAGAGATACGCAGTATTTT
CDR3: CASRGRKRDTQYF

V: TRBV7-9
D: NA
J: TRBJ1-3
size: once
DNA: TGTGCCAGCAGCTTAGAACGGAGCTCTGGAAACACCATATATTTT
CDR3: CASSLERSSGNTIYF

V: TRBV5-6
D: TRBD1
J: TRBJ1-4
size: NA
DNA: TGTGCCAGCAGCTTCTACAGGGGTGAGGGAAAACTGTTTTTT
CDR3: CASSFYRGEGKLFF

V: TRBV2
D: TRBD1
J: TRBJ2-7
size: NA
DNA: TGTGCCAGCAGTGGGATACCGGGACAGGGTAACTACGAGCAGTACTTC
CDR3: CASSGIPGQGNYEQYF

V: TRBV5-1
D: NA
J: TRBJ2-7
size: NA
DNA: TGCGCCAGCCGCGGGACTGGATCCTACGAGCAGTACTTC
CDR3: CASRGTGSYEQYF

V: TRBV4-3
D: NA
J: TRBJ2-7
size: NA
DNA: TGCGCCAGCAGCCAACTACAAGACACCTCCTACGAGCAGTACTTC
CDR3: CASSQLQDTSYEQYF

V: TRBV5-5
D: NA
J: TRBJ2-7
size: NA
DNA: TGTGCCAGCAGCTCGGCCCCGGGAGCCTCCTACGAGCAGTACTTC
CDR3: CASSSAPGASYEQYF

V: TRBV19
D: TRBD2
J: TRBJ2-6
size: NA
DNA: TGTGCCAGTAGTATACGGGGGGATGGGGCCAACGTCCTGACTTTC
CDR3: CASSIRGDGANVLTF

V: TRBV20-1
D: TRBD1
J: TRBJ2-2
size: NA
DNA: TGCAGTGCTAGTCGGACAGGGGTAAACACCGGGGAGCTGTTTTTT
CDR3: CSASRTGVNTGELFF

V: TRBV10-2
D: NA
J: TRBJ1-1
size: NA
DNA: TGCGCCAGCGCCGAGACAGTCCTTAACACTGAAGCTTTCTTT
CDR3: CASAETVLNTEAFF

V: TRBV19
D: NA
J: TRBJ1-2
size: NA
DNA: TGTGCCAGTAGTATAGCGGGGAGTGGCTACACCTTC
CDR3: CASSIAGSGYTF

V: TRBV4-3
D: TRBD2
J: TRBJ2-3
size: NA
DNA: TGCGCCAGCAGCCAGGAAACTAGCGGGGGGGTGGGTACGCAGTATTTT
CDR3: CASSQETSGGVGTQYF

V: TRBV9
D: TRBD2
J: TRBJ2-3
size: NA
DNA: TGTGCCAGCAGCACCCCGGTAGCGGGAGCGCGCACAGATACGCAGTATTTT
CDR3: CASSTPVAGARTDTQYF

V: TRBV7-9
D: TRBD1
J: TRBJ1-2
size: NA
DNA: TGTGCCAGCAGCTCCACATCCGGTGGTTCGGACAGGGAGGGCTACACCTTC
CDR3: CASSSTSGGSDREGYTF

V: TRBV28
D: NA
J: TRBJ1-5
size: NA
DNA: TGTGCCAGCAGTTTTCCCTTCACCCGGCCTGGGGCGCCCCAGCATTTT
CDR3: CASSFPFTRPGAPQHF